This TCR beta chain was found in a study of blood T cell repertoires in COVID-19. Living in 24 US areas, the participants were between roughly 18 and 90 years of age. Assay used: immunoSEQ multiplex PCR; TCRdb lists only in-frame clones, some missing. The repertoire holds 130,000 to 150,000 clones, roughly 90% seen once, with 1.2% in the top ten. In germline, CDR1 is SEHNR, CDR2 FQNEAQ (reference sequence). Trimming pared 0 bases from V and 4 bases from J, leaving 9 bases between. The length of the CDR3 is 15 residues. The chain is built from TRBV7-9 and TRBJ1-4; D is possibly TRBD1 (5 bases). The sample taken for sequencing was PBMCs or T cells enriched from blood (not recorded which). The sequence was obtained from a woman in her 30s with acute COVID-19. The CDR3 DNA is TGTGCCAGCAGCTTAGCGGTGACAGATAATGAAAAACTGTTTTTT. Translated, it gives CASSLAVTDNEKLFF.